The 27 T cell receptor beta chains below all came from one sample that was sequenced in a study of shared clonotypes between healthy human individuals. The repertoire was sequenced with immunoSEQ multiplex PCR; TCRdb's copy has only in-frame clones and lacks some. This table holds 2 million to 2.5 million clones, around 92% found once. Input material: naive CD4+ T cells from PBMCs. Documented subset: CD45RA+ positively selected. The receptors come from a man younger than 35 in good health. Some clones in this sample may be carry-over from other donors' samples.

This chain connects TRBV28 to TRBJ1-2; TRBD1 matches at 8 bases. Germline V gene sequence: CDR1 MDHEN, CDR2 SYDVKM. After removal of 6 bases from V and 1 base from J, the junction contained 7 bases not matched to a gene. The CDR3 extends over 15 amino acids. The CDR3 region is CASRRTGPHNYGYTF. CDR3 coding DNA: TGTGCCAGCAGAAGGACAGGGCCCCATAACTATGGCTACACCTTC.

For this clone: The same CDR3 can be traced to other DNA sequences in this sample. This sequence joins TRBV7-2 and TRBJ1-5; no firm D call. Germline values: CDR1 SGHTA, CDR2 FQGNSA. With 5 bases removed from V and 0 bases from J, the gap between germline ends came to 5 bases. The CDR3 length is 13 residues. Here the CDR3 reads CASSLSSNQPQHF. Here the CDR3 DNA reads TGTGCCAGCAGCCTCAGTAGCAATCAGCCCCAGCATTTT.

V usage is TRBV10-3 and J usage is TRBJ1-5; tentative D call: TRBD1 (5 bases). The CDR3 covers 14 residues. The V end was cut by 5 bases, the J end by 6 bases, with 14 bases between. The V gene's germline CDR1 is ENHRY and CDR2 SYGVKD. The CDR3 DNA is TGTGCCATCAGTCAGGGCCAGGAATCTCAGCCCCAGCATTTT. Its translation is CAISQGQESQPQHF.

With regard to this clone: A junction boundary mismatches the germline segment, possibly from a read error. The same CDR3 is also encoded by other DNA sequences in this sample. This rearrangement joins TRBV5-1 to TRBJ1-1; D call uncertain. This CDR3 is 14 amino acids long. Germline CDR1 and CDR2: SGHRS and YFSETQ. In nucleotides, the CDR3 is TGCGCCAGCAGCTTGGGGCAGCCAAACACTGAGGCTTTCTTT. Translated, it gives CASSLGQPNTEAFF.

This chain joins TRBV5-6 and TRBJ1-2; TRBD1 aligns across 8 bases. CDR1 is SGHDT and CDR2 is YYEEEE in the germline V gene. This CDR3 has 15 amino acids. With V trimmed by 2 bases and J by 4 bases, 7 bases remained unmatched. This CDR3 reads CASSLYRDRTYGYTF. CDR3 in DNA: TGTGCCAGCAGCTTATACCGGGACAGGACCTATGGCTACACCTTC.

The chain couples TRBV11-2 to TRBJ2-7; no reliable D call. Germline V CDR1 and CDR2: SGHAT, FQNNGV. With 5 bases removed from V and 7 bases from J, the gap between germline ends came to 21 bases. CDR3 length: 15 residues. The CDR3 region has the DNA TGTGCCAGCAGCCCCCTAGGCCCCAGCAGGTATGAGCAGTACTTC. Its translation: CASSPLGPSRYEQYF.

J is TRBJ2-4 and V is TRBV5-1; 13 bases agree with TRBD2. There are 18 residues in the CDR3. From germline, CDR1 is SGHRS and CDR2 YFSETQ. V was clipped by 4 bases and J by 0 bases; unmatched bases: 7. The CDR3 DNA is TGCGCCAGCAGCACACCGGGACTAGCGGGAAAAGCCAAAAACATTCAGTACTTC. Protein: CASSTPGLAGKAKNIQYF.

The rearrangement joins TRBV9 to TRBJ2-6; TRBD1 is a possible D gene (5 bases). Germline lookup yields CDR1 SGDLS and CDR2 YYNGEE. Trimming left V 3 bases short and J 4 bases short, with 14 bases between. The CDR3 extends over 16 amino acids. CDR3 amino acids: CASSASLGPGANVLTF. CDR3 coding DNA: TGTGCCAGCAGCGCCAGCTTGGGGCCCGGGGCCAACGTCCTGACTTTC. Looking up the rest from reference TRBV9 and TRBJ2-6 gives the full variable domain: DSGVTQTPKHLITATGQRVTLRCSPRSGDLSVYWYQQSLDQGLQFLIQYYNGEERAKGNILERFSAQQFPDLHSELNLSSLELGDSALYFCASSASLGPGANVLTFGAGSRLTVL.

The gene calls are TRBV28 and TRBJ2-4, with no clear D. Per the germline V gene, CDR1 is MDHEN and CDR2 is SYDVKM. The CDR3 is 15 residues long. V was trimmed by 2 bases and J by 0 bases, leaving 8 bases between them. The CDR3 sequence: CASSLSQLAKNIQYF. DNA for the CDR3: TGTGCCAGCAGTTTAAGTCAGTTAGCCAAAAACATTCAGTACTTC.

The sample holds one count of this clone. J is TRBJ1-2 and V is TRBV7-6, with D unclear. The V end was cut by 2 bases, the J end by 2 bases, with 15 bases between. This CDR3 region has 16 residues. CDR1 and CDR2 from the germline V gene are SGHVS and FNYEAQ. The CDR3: CASSLLSGGQNYGYTF. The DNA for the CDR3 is TGTGCCAGCAGCTTACTTTCGGGCGGTCAGAACTATGGCTACACCTTC.

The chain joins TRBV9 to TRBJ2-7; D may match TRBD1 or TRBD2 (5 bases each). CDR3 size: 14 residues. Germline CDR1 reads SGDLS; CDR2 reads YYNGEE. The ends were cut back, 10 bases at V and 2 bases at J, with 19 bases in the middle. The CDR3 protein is CASQRGPGPYEQYF. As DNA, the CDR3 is TGTGCCTCCCAGCGCGGCCCGGGGCCCTACGAGCAGTACTTC.

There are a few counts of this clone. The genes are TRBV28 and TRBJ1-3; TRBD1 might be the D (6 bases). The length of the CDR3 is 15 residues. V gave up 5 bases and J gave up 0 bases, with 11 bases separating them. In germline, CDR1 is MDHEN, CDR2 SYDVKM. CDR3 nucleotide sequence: TGTGCCAGCAGTCGACAGGACGGCTCTGGAAACACCATATATTTT. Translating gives CASSRQDGSGNTIYF.

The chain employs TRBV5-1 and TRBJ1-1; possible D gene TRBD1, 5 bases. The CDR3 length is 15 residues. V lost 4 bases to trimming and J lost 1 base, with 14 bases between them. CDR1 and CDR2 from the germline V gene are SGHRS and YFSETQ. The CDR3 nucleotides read TGCGCCAGCAGCGTTAAGGTCGGGGGGAACACTGAAGCTTTCTTT. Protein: CASSVKVGGNTEAFF.

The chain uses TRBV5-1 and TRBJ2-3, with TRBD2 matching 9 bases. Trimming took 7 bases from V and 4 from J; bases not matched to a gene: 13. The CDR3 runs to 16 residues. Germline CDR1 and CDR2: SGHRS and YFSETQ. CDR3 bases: TGCGCCAGCTCGGGATTCGGCGGGAGGGCCCCAGATACGCAGTATTTT. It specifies CASSGFGGRAPDTQYF.

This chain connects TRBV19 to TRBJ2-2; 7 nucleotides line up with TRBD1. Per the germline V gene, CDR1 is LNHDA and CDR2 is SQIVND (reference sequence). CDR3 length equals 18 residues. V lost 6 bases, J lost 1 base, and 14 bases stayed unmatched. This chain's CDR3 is CASREQGPVLWNTGELFF. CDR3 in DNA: TGTGCCAGTAGAGAACAGGGGCCAGTTCTATGGAACACCGGGGAGCTGTTTTTT.

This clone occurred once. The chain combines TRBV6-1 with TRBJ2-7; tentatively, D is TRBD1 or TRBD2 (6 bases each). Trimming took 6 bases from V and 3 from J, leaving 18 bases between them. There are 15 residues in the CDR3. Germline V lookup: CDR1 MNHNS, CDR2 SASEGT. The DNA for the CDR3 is TGTGCCAGCAGGAAGGGGGGAAACGGCCTCTACGAGCAGTACTTC. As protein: CASRKGGNGLYEQYF.

The CDR3 nucleotides are TGTGCCAGCAGTCCACATTCTGGGGCCAACGTCCTGACTTTC. This translates into CASSPHSGANVLTF. The chain carries TRBV6-5 and TRBJ2-6; D uncertain. Germline CDR1 MNHEY, CDR2 SVGAGI. Trimming removed 5 bases at V and 1 base at J, with 6 bases between. CDR3 length: 14 amino acids.

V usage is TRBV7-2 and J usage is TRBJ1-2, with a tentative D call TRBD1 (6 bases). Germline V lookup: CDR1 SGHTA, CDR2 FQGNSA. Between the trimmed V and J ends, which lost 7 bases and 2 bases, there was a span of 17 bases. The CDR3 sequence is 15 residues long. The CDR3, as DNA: TGTGCCAGCACCTACGGGGGGGGCGAAAACTATGGCTACACCTTC. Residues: CASTYGGGENYGYTF.

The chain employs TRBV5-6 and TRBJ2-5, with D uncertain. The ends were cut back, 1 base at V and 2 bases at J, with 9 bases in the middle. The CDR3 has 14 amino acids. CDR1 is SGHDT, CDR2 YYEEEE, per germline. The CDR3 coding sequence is TGTGCCAGCAGCTTGCTGGTGGGGCAAGAGACCCAGTACTTC. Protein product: CASSLLVGQETQYF. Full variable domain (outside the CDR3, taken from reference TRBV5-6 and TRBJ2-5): DAGVTQSPTHLIKTRGQQVTLRCSPKSGHDTVSWYQQALGQGPQFIFQYYEEEERQRGNFPDRFSGHQFPNYSSELNVNALLLGDSALYLCASSLLVGQETQYFGPGTRLLVL.

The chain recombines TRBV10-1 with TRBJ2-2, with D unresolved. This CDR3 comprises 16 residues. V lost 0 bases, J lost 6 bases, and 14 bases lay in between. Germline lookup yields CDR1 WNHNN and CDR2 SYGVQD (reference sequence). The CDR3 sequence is CASSESSRTGAGELFF. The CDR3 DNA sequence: TGCGCCAGCAGTGAGTCTTCAAGGACGGGCGCCGGGGAGCTGTTTTTT.

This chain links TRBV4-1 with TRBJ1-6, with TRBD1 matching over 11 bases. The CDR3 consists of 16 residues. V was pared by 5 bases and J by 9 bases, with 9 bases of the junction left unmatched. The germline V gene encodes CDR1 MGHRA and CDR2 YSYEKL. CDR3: CASSGRTGGAGSPLHF. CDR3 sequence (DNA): TGCGCCAGCAGCGGACGGACAGGGGGCGCGGGTTCACCCCTCCACTTT.

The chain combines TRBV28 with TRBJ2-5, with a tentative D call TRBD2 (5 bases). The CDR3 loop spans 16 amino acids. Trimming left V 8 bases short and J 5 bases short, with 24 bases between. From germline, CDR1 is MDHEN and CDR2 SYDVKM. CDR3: CASGLTDSFLGETQYF. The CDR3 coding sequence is TGTGCCAGCGGATTAACGGACTCTTTTCTAGGGGAGACCCAGTACTTC.

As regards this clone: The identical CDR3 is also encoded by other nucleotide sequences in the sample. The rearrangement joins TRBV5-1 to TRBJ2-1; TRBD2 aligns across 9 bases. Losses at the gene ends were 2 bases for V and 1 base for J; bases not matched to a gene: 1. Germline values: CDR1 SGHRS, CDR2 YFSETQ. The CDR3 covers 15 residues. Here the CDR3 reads CASSFSGRSYNEQFF. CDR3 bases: TGCGCCAGCAGCTTTAGCGGGAGATCCTACAATGAGCAGTTCTTC.

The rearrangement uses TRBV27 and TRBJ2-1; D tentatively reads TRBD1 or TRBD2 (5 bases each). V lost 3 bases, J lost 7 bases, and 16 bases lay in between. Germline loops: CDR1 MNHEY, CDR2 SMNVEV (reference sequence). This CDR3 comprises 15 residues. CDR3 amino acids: CASSLRGVVGNEQFF. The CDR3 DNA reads TGTGCCAGCAGTTTGAGAGGGGTCGTTGGGAATGAGCAGTTCTTC.

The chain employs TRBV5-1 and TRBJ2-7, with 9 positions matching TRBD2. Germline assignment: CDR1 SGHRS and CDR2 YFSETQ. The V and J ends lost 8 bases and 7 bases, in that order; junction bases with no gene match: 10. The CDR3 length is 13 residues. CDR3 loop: CASSRAGGQEQYF. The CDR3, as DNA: TGCGCCAGTTCTCGGGCGGGAGGGCAAGAGCAGTACTTC.

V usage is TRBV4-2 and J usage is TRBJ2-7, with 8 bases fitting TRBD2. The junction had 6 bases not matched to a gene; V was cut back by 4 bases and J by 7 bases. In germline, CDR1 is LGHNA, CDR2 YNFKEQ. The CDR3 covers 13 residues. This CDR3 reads CASSRSGSTEQYF. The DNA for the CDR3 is TGTGCCAGCAGCCGGAGCGGGAGTACAGAGCAGTACTTC.

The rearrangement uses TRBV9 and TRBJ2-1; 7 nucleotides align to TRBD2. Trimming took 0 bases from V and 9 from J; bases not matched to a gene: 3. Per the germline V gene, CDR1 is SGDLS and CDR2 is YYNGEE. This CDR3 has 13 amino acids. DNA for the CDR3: TGTGCCAGCAGCGTAGGGACTAGGAGTGAGCAGTTCTTC. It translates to CASSVGTRSEQFF.